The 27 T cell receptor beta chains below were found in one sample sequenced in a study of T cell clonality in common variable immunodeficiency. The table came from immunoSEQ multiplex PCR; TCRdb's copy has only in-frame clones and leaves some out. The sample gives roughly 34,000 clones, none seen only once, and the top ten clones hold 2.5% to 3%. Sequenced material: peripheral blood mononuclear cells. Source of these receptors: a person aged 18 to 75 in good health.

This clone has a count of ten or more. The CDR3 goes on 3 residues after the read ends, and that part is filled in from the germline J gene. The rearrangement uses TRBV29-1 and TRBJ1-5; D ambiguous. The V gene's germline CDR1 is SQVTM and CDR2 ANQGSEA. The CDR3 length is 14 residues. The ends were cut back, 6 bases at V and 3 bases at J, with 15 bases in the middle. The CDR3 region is CSVRLDGYNQPQHF. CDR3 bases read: TGCAGCGTCCGACTTGACGGTTACAATCAGCCC.

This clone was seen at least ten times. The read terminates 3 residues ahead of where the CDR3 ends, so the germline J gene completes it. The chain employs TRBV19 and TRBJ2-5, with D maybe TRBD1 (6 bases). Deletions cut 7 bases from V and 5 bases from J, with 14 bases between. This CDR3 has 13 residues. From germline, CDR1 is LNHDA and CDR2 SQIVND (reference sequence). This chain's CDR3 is CASTEGGSETQYF. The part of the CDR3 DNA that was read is TGTGCCAGTACCGAAGGGGGAAGCGAGACC.

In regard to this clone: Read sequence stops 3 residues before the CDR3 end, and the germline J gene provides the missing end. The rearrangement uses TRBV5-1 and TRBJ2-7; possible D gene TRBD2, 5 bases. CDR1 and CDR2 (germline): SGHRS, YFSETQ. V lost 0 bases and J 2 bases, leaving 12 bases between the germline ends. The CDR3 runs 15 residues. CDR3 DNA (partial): TGCGCCAGCAGCTTGGAGGCTAGCCAAGCCTACGAG. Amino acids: CASSLEASQAYE. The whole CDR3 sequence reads CASSLEASQAYEQYF.

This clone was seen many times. The CDR3 DNA, read in part, is TGTGCCAGCAGTGACTCGATCGGGAGCGGGGATACG. Protein: CASSDSIGSGDT. The entire CDR3 sequence reads CASSDSIGSGDTQYF. The rearrangement uses TRBV6-4 and TRBJ2-3, with D perhaps matching TRBD2 (6 bases). The read comes to an end 3 residues before the CDR3 does, leaving the germline J gene to fill in the end. V was pared by 0 bases and J by 6 bases, with 13 bases between. The CDR3 is made up of 15 amino acids. Per germline, CDR1 MRHNA and CDR2 SNTAGT.

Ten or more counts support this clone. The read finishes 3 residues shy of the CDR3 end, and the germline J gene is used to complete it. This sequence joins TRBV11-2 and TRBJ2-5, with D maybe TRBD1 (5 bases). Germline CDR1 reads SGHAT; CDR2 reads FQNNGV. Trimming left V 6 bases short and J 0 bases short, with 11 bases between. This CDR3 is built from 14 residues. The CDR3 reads CASREARDQETQYF. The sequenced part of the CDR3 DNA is TGTGCCAGCAGGGAAGCCAGGGACCAAGAGACC.

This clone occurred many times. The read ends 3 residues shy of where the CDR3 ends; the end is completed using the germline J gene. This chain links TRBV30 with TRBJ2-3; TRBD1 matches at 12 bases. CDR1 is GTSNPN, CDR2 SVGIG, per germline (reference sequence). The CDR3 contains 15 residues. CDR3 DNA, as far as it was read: TGTGCCTGGCGAAGTACGGGACAGGGGGCGCTCACG. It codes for CAWRSTGQGALT. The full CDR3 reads CAWRSTGQGALTQYF.

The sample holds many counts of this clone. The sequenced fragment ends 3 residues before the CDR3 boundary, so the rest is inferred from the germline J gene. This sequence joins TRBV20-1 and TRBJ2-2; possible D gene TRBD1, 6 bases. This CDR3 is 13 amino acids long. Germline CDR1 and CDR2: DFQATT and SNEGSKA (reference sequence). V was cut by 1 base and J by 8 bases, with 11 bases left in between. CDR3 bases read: TGCAGTGCTAGAGGGGCAGGGGTGGGGGAG. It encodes CSARGAGVGE. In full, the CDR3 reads CSARGAGVGELFF.

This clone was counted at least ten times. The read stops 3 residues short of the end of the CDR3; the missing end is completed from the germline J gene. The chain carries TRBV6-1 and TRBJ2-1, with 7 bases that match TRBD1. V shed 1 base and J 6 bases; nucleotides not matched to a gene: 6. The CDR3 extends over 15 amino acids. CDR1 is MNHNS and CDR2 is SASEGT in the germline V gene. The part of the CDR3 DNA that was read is TGTGCCAGCAGTGAAGGGACAGGAGGCTTCAATGAG. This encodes CASSEGTGGFNE. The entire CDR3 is CASSEGTGGFNEQFF.

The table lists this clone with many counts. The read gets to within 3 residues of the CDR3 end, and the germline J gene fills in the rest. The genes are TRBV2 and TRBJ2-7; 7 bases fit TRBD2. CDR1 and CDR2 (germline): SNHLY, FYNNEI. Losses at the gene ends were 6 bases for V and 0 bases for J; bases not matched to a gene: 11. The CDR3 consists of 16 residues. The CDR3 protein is CASREKGEGSSYEQYF. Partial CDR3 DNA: TGTGCCAGCAGGGAGAAAGGGGAGGGAAGCTCCTACGAG.

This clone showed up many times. The CDR3: CASSAWTGEAYEQYF. The CDR3 bases that were read are TGTGCCAGCAGTGCCTGGACAGGGGAGGCCTACGAG. The rearrangement uses TRBV6-1 and TRBJ2-7; 9 bases map to TRBD1. The read halts 3 residues ahead of the CDR3 end, with the missing end drawn from the germline J gene. The CDR3 runs 15 residues. The ends lost 4 bases at V and 2 bases at J; junction bases unmatched: 6. Germline V lookup: CDR1 MNHNS, CDR2 SASEGT.

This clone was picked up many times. CDR3 protein: CASSLMLAGAGELFF. CDR3 DNA, as far as it was read: TGTGCCAGCAGCTTAATGCTAGCGGGAGCCGGGGAG. The chain joins TRBV7-9 to TRBJ2-2; 10 bases align to TRBD2. From the germline J gene comes the end of the CDR3, since the read stops 3 residues before it. CDR3 length: 15 amino acids. Germline V gives CDR1 SEHNR, CDR2 FQNEAQ (reference sequence). V gave up 2 bases and J gave up 6 bases; unmatched junction bases: 3.

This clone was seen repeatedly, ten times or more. CDR3 sequence: CASSPGQRSYEQYF. CDR3 DNA (partial): TGTGCCAGCTCCCCGGGACAGAGATCCTACGAG. The chain carries TRBV18 and TRBJ2-7, with TRBD1 identical over 7 bases. From the germline J gene comes the end of the CDR3, since the read stops 3 residues before it. Germline V gene sequence: CDR1 KGHSH, CDR2 LQKENI. The V and J ends lost 6 bases and 1 base, in that order; junction bases with no gene match: 6. The CDR3 sequence is 14 residues long.

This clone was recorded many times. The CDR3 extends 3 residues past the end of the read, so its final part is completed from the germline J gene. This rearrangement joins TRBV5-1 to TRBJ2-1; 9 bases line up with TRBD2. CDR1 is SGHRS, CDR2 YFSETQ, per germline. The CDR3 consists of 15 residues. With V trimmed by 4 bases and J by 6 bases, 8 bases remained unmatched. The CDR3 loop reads CASSDPGLAPNEQFF. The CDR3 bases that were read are TGCGCCAGCAGCGATCCGGGACTAGCCCCCAATGAG.

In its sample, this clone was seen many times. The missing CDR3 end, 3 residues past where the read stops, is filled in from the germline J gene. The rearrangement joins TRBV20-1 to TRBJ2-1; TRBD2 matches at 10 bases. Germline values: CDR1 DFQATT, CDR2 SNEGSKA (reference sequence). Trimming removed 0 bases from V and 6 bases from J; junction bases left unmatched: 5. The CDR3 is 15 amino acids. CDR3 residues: CSAREASGSVNEQFF. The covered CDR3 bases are TGCAGTGCTAGAGAGGCTAGCGGGAGTGTCAATGAG.

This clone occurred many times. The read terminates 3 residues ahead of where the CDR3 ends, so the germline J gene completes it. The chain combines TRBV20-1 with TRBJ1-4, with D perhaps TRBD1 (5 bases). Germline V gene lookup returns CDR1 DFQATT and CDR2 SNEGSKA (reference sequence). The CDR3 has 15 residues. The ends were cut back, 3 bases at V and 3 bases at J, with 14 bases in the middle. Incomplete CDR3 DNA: TGCAGTGCTAGGGACAAGAAGAGGTCTAATGAAAAA. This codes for CSARDKKRSNEK. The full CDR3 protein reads CSARDKKRSNEKLFF.

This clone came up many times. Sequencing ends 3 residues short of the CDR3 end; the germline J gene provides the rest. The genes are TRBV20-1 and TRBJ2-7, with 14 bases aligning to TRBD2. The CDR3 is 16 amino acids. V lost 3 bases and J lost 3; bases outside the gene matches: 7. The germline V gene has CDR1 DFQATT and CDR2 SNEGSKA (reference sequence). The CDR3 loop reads CSASGYGTSGSYEQYF. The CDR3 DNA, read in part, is TGCAGTGCTAGCGGGTACGGGACTAGCGGGAGCTACGAG.

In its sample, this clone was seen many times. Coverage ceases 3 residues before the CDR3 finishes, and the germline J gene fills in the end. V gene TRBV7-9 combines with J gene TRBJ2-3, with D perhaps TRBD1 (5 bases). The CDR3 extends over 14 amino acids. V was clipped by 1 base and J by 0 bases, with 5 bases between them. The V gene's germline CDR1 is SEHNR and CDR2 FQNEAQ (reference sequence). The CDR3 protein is CASSLEGSTDTQYF. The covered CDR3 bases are TGTGCCAGCAGCTTAGAGGGGAGCACAGATACG.

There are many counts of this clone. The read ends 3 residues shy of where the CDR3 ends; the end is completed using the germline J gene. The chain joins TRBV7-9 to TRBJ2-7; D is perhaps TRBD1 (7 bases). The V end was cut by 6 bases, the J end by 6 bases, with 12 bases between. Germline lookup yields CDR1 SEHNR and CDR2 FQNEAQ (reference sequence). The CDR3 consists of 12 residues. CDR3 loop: CASRNQGGEQYF. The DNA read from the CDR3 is TGTGCCAGCAGAAATCAGGGGGGCGAG.

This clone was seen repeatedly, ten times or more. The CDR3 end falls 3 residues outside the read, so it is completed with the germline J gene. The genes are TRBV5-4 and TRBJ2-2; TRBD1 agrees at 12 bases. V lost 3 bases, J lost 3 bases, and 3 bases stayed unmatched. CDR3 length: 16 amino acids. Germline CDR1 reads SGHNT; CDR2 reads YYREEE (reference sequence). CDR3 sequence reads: CASSWGQGADTGELFF. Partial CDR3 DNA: TGTGCCAGCAGCTGGGGACAGGGGGCGGACACCGGGGAG.

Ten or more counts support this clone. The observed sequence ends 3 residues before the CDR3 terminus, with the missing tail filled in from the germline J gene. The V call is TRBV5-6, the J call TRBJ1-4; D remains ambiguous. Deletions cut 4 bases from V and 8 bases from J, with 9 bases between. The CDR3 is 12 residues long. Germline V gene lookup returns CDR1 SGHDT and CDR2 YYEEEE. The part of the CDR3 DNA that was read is TGTGCCAGCAGCCCCGGCGGGGAAAAA. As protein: CASSPGGEK. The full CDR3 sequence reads CASSPGGEKLFF. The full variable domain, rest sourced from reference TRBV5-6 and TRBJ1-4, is DAGVTQSPTHLIKTRGQQVTLRCSPKSGHDTVSWYQQALGQGPQFIFQYYEEEERQRGNFPDRFSGHQFPNYSSELNVNALLLGDSALYLCASSPGGEKLFFGSGTQLSVL.

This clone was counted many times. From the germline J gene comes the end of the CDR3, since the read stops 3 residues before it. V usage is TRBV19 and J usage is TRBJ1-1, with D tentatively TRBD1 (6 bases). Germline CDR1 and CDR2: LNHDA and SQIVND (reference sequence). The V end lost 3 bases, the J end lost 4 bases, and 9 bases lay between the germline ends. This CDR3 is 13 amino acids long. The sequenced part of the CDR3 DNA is TGTGCCAGTAGTATTAGCAGGGGCACTGAA. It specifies CASSISRGTE. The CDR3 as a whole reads CASSISRGTEAFF.

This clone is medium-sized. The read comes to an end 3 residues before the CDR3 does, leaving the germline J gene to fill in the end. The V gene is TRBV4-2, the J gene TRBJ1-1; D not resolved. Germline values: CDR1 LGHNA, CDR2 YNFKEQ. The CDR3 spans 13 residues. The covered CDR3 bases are TGTGCCAGCAGCCAAACGGACTACGCAGAG. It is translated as CASSQTDYAE. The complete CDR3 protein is CASSQTDYAEAFF.

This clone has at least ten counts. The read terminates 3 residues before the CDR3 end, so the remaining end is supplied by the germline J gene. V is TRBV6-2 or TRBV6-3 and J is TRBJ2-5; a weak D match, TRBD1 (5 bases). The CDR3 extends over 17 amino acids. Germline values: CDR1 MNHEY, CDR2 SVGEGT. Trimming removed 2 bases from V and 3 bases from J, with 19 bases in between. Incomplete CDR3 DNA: TGTGCCAGCAGTTACGAGAGTGGGGCTTTCGATAAAGAGACC. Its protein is CASSYESGAFDKET. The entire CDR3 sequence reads CASSYESGAFDKETQYF.

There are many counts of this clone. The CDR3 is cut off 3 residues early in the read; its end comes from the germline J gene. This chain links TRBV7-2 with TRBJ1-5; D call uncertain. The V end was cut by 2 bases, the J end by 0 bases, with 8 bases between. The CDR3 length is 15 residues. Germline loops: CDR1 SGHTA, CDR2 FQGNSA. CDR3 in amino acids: CASSLWQNSNQPQHF. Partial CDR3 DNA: TGTGCCAGCAGCTTATGGCAGAATAGCAATCAGCCC.

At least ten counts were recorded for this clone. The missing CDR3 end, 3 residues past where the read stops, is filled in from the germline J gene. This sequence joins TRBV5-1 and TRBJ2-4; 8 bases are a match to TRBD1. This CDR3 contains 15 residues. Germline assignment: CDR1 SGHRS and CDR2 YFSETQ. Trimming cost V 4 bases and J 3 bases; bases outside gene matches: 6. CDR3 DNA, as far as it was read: TGCGCCAGCAGCCCCGGGACAGGCCTCAAAAACATT. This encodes CASSPGTGLKNI. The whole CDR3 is CASSPGTGLKNIQYF.

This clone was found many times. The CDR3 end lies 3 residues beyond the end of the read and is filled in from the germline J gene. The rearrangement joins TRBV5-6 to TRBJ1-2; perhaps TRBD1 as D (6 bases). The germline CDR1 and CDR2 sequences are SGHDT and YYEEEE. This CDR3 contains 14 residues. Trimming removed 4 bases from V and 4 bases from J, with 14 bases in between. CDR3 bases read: TGTGCCAGCAGCGAGCAGGACAGTTCCTATGGC. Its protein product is CASSEQDSSYG. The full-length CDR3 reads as CASSEQDSSYGYTF.

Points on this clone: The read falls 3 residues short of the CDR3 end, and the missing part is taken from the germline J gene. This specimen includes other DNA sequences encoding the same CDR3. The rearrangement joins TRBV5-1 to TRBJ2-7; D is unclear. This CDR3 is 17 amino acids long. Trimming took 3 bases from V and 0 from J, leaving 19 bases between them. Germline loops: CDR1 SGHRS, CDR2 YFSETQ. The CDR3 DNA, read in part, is TGCGCCAGCAGCTCGGCTCCCTCGACTGGAAGCTCCTACGAG. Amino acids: CASSSAPSTGSSYE. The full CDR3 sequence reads CASSSAPSTGSSYEQYF.